The 2 T cell receptor beta chains below were found in one sample sequenced in a study of T cells in Graves' hyperthyroidism and ophthalmopathy. TCR beta CDR3 region amplification was performed from RNA transcripts. A set of HTBI primers served as the primers for a first-round RT-PCR of the TCR CDR3. In TCRdb, the multiplex PCR reads were re-called with MiXCR into one record per CDR3 protein. The data show hundreds of thousands of distinct CDR3 sequences, 12% to 15% seen once. The sequencing sample was made of blood. Receptor source: a woman under 30 with Graves' hyperthyroidism.

Ten or more counts support this clonotype. This chain links TRBV12-3 or TRBV12-4 with TRBJ2-7, with 9 bases matching TRBD1. CDR3 size: 14 residues. The V gene end was trimmed by 7 bases and the J gene end by 5 bases; junction bases not matched to a gene: 9. CDR3 coding DNA: TGTGCCAGCACCTTTGGGGACAGGGCCCACGAGCAGTACTTC. This encodes CASTFGDRAHEQYF.

The CDR3 DNA follows: TGTGCCAGCAGCCTCCTCCGCGGACTAGCGGGAGTGGGGAACACCGGGGAGCTGTTTTTT. Residues: CASSLLRGLAGVGNTGELFF. This chain uses TRBV3-1 with TRBJ2-2; 13 positions match TRBD2. In germline, CDR1 is LGHDT, CDR2 YNNKEL (reference sequence). This CDR3 contains 20 residues. V was clipped by 4 bases and J by 1 base; unmatched bases: 12.